A single sample gave rise to the 11 T cell receptor beta chains below, sequenced in a study of cytotoxic CD8 clonotypes in ibrutinib-treated CLL. The table came from immunoSEQ multiplex PCR; TCRdb's copy has only in-frame clones and leaves some out. The sample includes around 150,000 clones, about 88% of them seen just once. The input for sequencing was PBMCs, taken at disease progression, from a patient treated with ibrutinib. The receptor source for this set is a human donor with chronic lymphocytic leukemia.

In its sample, this clone was seen once. This rearrangement joins TRBV7-2 to TRBJ2-1; 7 bases align to TRBD2. The V gene's germline CDR1 is SGHTA and CDR2 FQGNSA. The junction had 9 bases not matched to a gene; V was cut back by 7 bases and J by 0 bases. This CDR3 region has 16 residues. CDR3 amino acids: CASIASSGASYNEQFF. For the CDR3, the DNA is TGTGCCAGCATTGCCTCTAGCGGAGCCTCCTACAATGAGCAGTTCTTC.

The rearrangement uses TRBV4-1 and TRBJ1-2, with D maybe TRBD1 (6 bases). Germline lookup yields CDR1 MGHRA and CDR2 YSYEKL. The CDR3 has 13 residues. Trimming took 0 bases from V and 10 from J, leaving 12 bases between them. CDR3 residues: CASSQDRGAPYTF. The CDR3 region has the DNA TGCGCCAGCAGCCAAGATAGGGGGGCCCCCTACACCTTC.

CDR3 protein: CARDRTGVTGELFF. The CDR3 DNA reads as TGTGCCAGGGATCGGACAGGGGTTACCGGGGAGCTGTTTTTT. The J gene is TRBJ2-2, the V gene TRBV2; 9 nucleotides match TRBD1. This CDR3 region has 14 residues. Germline CDR1 reads SNHLY; CDR2 reads FYNNEI. V trimming: 9 bases; J trimming: 5 bases; junction bases outside the gene matches: 7.

This chain uses TRBV7-3 with TRBJ1-4; D is unclear. From germline, CDR1 is SGHTA and CDR2 FQGTGA. The CDR3 runs 13 residues. V lost 1 base and J 7 bases, leaving 7 bases between the germline ends. CDR3 in amino acids: CASSLMVGEKLFF. The CDR3 nucleotides read TGTGCCAGCAGCTTAATGGTGGGTGAAAAACTGTTTTTT.

This sequence joins TRBV21-1 and TRBJ2-7. TRBV21-1 is a pseudogene. CDR3 size: 15 residues. The CDR3 region is CASSLGGNRNYEQYF. The CDR3 nucleotides read TGTGCCAGCAGCCTCGGTGGCAATCGAAACTACGAGCAGTACTTC.

In its sample, this clone was seen once. The rearrangement joins TRBV7-3 to TRBJ2-3; TRBD2 matches at 16 bases. The CDR3 has 16 amino acids. CDR1 is SGHTA, CDR2 FQGTGA, per germline. The V segment lost 3 bases and the J segment 3 bases; nucleotides outside the gene matches: 0. CDR3 coding DNA: TGTGCCAGCAGCTTGGGACTAGCGGGAGGGACAGATACGCAGTATTTT. Its translation: CASSLGLAGGTDTQYF.

The table lists this clone with many counts. V and J are TRBV4-2 and TRBJ2-7; D may be TRBD2 (5 bases). Germline loops: CDR1 LGHNA, CDR2 YNFKEQ. CDR3 length: 12 residues. V shed 1 base and J shed 4 bases, with 5 bases lying between them. CDR3 DNA: TGTGCCAGCAGCCAAGTAGCGTACGAGCAGTACTTC. It codes for CASSQVAYEQYF.

This rearrangement joins TRBV7-2 to TRBJ2-1; D gene unclear. The ends were cut back, 5 bases at V and 12 bases at J, with 14 bases in the middle. The CDR3 runs to 12 residues. Germline CDR1 SGHTA, CDR2 FQGNSA. DNA of the CDR3: TGTGCCAGCAGCCCGCTCCTTCCGGGGCAGTTCTTC. Residues: CASSPLLPGQFF.

This clone was observed a handful of times. The gene calls are TRBV30 and TRBJ1-5; D gene unclear. The length of the CDR3 is 13 residues. With 0 bases removed from V and 6 bases from J, the gap between germline ends came to 9 bases. Germline CDR1 is GTSNPN and CDR2 is SVGIG (reference sequence). This chain's CDR3 is CAWSVILGQPQHF. CDR3 coding DNA: TGTGCCTGGAGTGTAATACTAGGTCAGCCCCAGCATTTT. The entire variable domain, with the rest obtained from reference TRBV30 and TRBJ1-5, is as follows: SQTIHQWPATLVQPVGSPLSLECTVEGTSNPNLYWYRQAAGRGLQLLFYSVGIGQISSEVPQNLSASRPQDRQFILSSKKLLLSDSGFYLCAWSVILGQPQHFGDGTRLSIL.

The CDR3 bases are TGTGCCAGCTCCCCAGATTTGGGACAGGGAGTCACGGGCTACACCTTC. Protein product: CASSPDLGQGVTGYTF. The rearrangement links TRBV18 to TRBJ1-2; 9 bases fit TRBD1. From germline, CDR1 is KGHSH and CDR2 LQKENI. The J segment lost 8 bases and the V segment lost 6 bases, leaving 16 bases of the junction unmatched. The CDR3 is made up of 16 amino acids.

The sample holds one count of this clone. This rearrangement joins TRBV6-1 to TRBJ1-2; no clear D. V lost 3 bases, J lost 1 base, and 3 bases lay in between. The CDR3 spans 12 residues. Germline values: CDR1 MNHNS, CDR2 SASEGT. CDR3 bases: TGTGCCAGCAGTGACCGTAACTATGGCTACACCTTC. It translates to CASSDRNYGYTF.